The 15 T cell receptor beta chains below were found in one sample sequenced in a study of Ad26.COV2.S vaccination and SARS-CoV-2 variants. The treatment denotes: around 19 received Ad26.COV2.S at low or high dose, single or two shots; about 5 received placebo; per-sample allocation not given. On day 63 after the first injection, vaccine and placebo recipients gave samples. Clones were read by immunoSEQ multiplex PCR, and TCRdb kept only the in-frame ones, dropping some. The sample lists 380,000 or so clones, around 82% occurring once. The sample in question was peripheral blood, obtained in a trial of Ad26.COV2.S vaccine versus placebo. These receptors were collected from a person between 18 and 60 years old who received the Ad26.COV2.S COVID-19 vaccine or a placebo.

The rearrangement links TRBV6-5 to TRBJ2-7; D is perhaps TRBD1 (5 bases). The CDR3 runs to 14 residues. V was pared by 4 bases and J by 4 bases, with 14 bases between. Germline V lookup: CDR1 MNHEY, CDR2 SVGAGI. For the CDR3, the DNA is TGTGCCAGCAGTTCCCCCGTTGGGGCTTACGAGCAGTACTTC. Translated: CASSSPVGAYEQYF.

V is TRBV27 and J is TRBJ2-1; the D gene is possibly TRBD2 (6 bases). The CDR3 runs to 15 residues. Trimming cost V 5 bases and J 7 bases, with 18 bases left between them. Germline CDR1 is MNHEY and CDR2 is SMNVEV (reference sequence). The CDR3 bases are TGTGCCAGCAGTAAGAAACCGGGACTTTTAAATGAGCAGTTCTTC. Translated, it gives CASSKKPGLLNEQFF.

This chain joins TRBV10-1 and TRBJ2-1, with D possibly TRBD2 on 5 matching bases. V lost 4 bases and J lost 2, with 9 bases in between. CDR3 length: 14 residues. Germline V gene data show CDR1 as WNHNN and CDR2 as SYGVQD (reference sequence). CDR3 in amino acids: CASSVGRAYNEQFF. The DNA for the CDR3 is TGCGCCAGCAGTGTGGGGAGAGCCTACAATGAGCAGTTCTTC.

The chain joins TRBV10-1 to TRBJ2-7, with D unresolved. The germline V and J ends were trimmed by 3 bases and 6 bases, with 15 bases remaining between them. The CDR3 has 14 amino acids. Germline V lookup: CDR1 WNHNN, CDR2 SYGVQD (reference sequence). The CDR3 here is CASSEQQNYGEQYF. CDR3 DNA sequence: TGCGCCAGCAGTGAACAACAGAACTATGGCGAGCAGTACTTC.

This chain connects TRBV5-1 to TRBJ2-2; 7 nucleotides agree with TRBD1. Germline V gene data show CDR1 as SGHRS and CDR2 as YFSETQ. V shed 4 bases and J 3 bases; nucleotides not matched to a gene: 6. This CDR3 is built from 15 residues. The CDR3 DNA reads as TGCGCCAGCAGCCCAGGACAGGCGTACACCGGGGAGCTGTTTTTT. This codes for CASSPGQAYTGELFF.

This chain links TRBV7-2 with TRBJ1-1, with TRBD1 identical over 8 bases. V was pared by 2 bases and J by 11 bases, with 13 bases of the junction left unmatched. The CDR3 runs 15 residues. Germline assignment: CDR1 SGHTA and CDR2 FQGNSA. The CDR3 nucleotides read TGTGCCAGCAGCTTATGGCCCGGACAGGGAATTTTGGCTTTCTTT. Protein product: CASSLWPGQGILAFF.

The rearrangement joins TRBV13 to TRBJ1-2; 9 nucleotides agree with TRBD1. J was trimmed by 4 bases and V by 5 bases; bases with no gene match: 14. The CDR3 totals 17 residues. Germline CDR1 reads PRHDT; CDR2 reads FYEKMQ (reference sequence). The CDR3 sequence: CASSGALLGTGFYGYTF. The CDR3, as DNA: TGTGCCAGCAGCGGGGCCCTCCTCGGGACAGGGTTCTATGGCTACACCTTC.

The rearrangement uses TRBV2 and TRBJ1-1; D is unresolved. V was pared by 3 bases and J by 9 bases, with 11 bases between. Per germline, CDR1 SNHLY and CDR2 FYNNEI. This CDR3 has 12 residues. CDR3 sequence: CASSEVGRKAFF. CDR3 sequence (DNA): TGTGCCAGCAGTGAGGTAGGGAGAAAAGCTTTCTTT.

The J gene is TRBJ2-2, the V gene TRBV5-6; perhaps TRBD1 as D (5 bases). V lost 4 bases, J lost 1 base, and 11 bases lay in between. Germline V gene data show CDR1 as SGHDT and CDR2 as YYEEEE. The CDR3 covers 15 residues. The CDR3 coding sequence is TGTGCCAGCAGCCTGTATGACAGGAACACCGGGGAGCTGTTTTTT. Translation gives CASSLYDRNTGELFF.

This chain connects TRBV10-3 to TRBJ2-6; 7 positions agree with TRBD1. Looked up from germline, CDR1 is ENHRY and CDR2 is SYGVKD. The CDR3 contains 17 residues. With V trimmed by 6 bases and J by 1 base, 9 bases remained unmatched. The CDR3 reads CAIRSPGQSSGANVLTF. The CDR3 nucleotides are TGTGCCATCAGATCACCGGGACAGAGTTCTGGGGCCAACGTCCTGACTTTC.

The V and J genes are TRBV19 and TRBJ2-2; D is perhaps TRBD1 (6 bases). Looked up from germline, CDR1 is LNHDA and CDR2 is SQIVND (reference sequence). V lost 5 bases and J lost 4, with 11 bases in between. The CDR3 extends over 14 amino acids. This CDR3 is CASSQQGTTGELFF. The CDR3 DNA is TGTGCCAGTAGTCAACAGGGTACCACCGGGGAGCTGTTTTTT. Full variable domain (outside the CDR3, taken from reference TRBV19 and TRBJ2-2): DGGITQSPKYLFRKEGQNVTLSCEQNLNHDAMYWYRQDPGQGLRLIYYSQIVNDFQKGDIAEGYSVSREKKESFPLTVTSAQKNPTAFYLCASSQQGTTGELFFGEGSRLTVL.

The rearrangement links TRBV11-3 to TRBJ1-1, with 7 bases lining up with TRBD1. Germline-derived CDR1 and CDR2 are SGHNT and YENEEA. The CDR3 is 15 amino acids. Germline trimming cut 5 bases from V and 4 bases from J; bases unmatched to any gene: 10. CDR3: CASSPSTGATTEAFF. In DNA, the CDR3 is TGTGCCAGCAGCCCCTCCACAGGGGCGACCACTGAAGCTTTCTTT.

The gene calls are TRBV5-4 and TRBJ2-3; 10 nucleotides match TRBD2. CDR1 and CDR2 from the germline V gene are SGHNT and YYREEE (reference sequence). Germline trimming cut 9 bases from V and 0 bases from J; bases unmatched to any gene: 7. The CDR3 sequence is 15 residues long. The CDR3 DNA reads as TGTGCCACCAGACTAGCGGGTAAGAGCACAGATACGCAGTATTTT. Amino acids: CATRLAGKSTDTQYF.

In DNA form, the CDR3 reads TGTGCCAGCAGCTCCGGACAGCATCAGCCCCAGCATTTT. Translating it yields CASSSGQHQPQHF. This chain connects TRBV5-5 to TRBJ1-5; possibly TRBD1 for D (6 bases). CDR1 and CDR2 from the germline V gene are SGHKS and YYEKEE (reference sequence). The CDR3 spans 13 residues. Trimming cost V 3 bases and J 5 bases, with 9 bases left between them.

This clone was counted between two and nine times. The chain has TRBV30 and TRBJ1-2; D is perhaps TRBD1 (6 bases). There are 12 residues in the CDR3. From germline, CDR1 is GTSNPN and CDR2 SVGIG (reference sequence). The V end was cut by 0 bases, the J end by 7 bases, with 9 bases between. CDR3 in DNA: TGTGCCTGGAGTGTAGGGGGAGGTGGCTACACCTTC. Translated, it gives CAWSVGGGGYTF.